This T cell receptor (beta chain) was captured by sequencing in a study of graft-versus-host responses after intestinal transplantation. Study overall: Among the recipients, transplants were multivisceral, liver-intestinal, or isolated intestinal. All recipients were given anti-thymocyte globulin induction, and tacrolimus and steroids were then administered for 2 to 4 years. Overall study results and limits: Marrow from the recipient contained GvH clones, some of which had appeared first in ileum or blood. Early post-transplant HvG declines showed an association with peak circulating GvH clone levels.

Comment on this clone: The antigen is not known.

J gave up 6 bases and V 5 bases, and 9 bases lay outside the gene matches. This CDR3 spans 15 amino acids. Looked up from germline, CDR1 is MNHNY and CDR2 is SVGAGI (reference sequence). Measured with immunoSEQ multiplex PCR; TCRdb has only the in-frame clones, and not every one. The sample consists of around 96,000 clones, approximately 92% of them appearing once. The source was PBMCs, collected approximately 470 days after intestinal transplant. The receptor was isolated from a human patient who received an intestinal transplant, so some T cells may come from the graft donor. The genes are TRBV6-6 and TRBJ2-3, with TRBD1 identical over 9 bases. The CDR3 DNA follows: TGTGCCAGCAGTAAACAGGGGGCCCTTCGGGATACGCAGTATTTT. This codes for CASSKQGALRDTQYF.